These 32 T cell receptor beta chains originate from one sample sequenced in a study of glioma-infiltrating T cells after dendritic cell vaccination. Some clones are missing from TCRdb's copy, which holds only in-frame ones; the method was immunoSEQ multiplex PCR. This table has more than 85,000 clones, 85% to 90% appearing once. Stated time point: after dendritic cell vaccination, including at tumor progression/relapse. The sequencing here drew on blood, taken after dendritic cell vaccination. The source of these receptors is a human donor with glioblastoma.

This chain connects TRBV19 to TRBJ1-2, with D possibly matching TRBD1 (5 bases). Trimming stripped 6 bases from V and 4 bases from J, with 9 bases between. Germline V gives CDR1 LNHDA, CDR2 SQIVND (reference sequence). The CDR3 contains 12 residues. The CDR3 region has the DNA TGTGCCAGTAGGGACACGGCCTATGGCTACACCTTC. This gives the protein CASRDTAYGYTF. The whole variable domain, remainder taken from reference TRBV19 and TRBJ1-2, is DGGITQSPKYLFRKEGQNVTLSCEQNLNHDAMYWYRQDPGQGLRLIYYSQIVNDFQKGDIAEGYSVSREKKESFPLTVTSAQKNPTAFYLCASRDTAYGYTFGSGTRLTVV.

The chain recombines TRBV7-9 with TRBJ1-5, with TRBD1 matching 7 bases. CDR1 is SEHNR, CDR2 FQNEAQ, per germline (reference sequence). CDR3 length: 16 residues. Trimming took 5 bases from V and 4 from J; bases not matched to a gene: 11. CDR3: CASSERDGTANQPQHF. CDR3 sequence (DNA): TGTGCCAGCAGCGAAAGGGATGGGACAGCTAATCAGCCCCAGCATTTT. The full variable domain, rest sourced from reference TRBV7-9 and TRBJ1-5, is DTGVSQNPRHKITKRGQNVTFRCDPISEHNRLYWYRQTLGQGPEFLTYFQNEAQLEKSRLLSDRFSAERPKGSFSTLEIQRTEQGDSAMYLCASSERDGTANQPQHFGDGTRLSIL.

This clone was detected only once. CDR3 nucleotides: TGCAGCGTTGGACTAGCGGGAGGGCGAGACACCGGGGAGCTGTTTTTT. This sequence encodes CSVGLAGGRDTGELFF. The chain has TRBV29-1 and TRBJ2-2; TRBD2 agrees at 14 bases. J was trimmed by 3 bases and V by 4 bases; bases with no gene match: 4. The germline V gene encodes CDR1 SQVTM and CDR2 ANQGSEA. The CDR3 contains 16 residues.

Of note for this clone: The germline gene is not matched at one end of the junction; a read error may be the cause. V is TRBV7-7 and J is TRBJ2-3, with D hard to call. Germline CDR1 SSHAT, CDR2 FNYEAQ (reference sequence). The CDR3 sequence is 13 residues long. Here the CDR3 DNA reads TGTGCTAGCAGCTTCTCCGGGACAGATACGCAGTATTTT. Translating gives CASSFSGTDTQYF.

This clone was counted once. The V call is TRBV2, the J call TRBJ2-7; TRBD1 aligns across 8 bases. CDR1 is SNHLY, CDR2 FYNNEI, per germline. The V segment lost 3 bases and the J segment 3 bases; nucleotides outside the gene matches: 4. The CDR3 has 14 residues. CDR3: CASSDGTGHYEQYF. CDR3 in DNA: TGTGCCAGCAGTGACGGGACAGGCCACTACGAGCAGTACTTC. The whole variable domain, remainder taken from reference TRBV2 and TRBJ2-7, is EPEVTQTPSHQVTQMGQEVILRCVPISNHLYFYWYRQILGQKVEFLVSFYNNEISEKSEIFDDQFSVERPDGSNFTLKIRSTKLEDSAMYFCASSDGTGHYEQYFGPGTRLTVT.

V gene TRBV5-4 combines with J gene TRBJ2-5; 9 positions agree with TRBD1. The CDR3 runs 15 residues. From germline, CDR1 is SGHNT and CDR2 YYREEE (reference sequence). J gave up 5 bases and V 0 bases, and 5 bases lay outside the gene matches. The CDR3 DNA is TGTGCCAGCAGCTTGGGACAGGGGGGGTGGGAGACCCAGTACTTC. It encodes CASSLGQGGWETQYF.

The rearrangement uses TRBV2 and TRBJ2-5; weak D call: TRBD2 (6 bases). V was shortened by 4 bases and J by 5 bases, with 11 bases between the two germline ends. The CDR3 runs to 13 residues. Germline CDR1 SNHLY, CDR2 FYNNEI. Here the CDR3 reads CASSVEGGETQYF. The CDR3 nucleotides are TGTGCCAGCAGTGTTGAAGGAGGGGAGACCCAGTACTTC.

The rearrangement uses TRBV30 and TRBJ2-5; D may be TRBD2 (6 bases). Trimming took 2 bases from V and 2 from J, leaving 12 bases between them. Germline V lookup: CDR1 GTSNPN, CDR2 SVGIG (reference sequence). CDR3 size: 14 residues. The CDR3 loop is CAWSHLASQETQYF. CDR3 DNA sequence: TGTGCCTGGAGTCACCTAGCGAGTCAAGAGACCCAGTACTTC.

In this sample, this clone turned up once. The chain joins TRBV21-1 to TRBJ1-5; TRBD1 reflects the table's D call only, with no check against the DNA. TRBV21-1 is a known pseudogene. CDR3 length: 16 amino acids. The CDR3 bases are TGTGCCAGCAACTGGACAGGGGAGCTCTACAATCAGCCCCAGCATTTT. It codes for CASNWTGELYNQPQHF.

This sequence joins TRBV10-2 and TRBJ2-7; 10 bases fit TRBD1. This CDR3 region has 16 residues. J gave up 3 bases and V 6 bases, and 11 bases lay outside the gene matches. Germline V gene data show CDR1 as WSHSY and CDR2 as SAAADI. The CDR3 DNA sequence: TGCGCCAGCAGAAAAGGACCGGGACAGGGGATCTACGAGCAGTACTTC. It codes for CASRKGPGQGIYEQYF.

For the CDR3, the DNA is TGTGCCTGGAGTGCGACAGGGGGTTCCGGCTACACCTTC. Its translation: CAWSATGGSGYTF. The genes are TRBV30 and TRBJ1-2, with 9 nucleotides matching TRBD1. This CDR3 contains 13 residues. The ends lost 1 base at V and 8 bases at J; junction bases unmatched: 5. CDR1 is GTSNPN and CDR2 is SVGIG in the germline V gene (reference sequence).

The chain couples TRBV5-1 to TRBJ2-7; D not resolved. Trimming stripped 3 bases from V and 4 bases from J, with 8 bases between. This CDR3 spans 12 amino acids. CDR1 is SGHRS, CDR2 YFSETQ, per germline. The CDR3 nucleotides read TGCGCCAGCAGCTCCGGGTTTTACGAGCAGTACTTC. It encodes CASSSGFYEQYF.

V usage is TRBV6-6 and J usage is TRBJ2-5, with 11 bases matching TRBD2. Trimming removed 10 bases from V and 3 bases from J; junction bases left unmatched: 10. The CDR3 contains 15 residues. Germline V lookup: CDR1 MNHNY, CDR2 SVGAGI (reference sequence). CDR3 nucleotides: TGTGCCACCGCCGCGGCACTAGCGGGAGAAGAGACCCAGTACTTC. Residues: CATAAALAGEETQYF.

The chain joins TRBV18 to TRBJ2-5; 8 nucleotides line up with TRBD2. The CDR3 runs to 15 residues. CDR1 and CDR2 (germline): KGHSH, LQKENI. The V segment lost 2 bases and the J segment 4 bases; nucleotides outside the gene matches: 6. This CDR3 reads CASSPNGSGGETQYF. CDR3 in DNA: TGTGCCAGCTCACCAAACGGGAGCGGGGGAGAGACCCAGTACTTC. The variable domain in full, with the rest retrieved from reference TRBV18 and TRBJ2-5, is NAGVMQNPRHLVRRRGQEARLRCSPMKGHSHVYWYRQLPEEGLKFMVYLQKENIIDESGMPKERFSAEFPKEGPSILRIQQVVRGDSAAYFCASSPNGSGGETQYFGPGTRLLVL.

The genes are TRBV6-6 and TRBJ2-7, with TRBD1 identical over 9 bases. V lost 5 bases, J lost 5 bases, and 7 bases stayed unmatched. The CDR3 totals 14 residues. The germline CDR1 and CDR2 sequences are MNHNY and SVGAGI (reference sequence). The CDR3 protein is CASSMNRGLNEQYF. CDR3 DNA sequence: TGTGCCAGCAGTATGAACAGGGGGCTCAACGAGCAGTACTTC.

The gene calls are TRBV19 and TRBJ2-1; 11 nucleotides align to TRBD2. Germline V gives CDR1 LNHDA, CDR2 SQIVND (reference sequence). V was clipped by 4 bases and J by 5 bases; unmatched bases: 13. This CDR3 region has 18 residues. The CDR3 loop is CASSRKPLAGGRDNEQFF. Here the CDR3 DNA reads TGTGCCAGTAGTAGAAAACCCTTAGCGGGAGGGAGAGACAATGAGCAGTTCTTC.

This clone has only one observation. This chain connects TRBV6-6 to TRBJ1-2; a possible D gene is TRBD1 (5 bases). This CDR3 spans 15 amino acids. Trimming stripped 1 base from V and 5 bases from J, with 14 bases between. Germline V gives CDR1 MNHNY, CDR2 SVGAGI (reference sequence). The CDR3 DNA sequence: TGTGCCAGCAGTTACTTTCCAGGGCCGGCTTATGGCTACACCTTC. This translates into CASSYFPGPAYGYTF.

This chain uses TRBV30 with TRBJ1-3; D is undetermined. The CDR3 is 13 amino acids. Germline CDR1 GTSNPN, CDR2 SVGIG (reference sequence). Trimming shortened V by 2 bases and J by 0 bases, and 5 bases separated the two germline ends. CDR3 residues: CAWSFLSGNTIYF. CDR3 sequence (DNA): TGTGCCTGGAGTTTCCTCTCTGGAAACACCATATATTTT.

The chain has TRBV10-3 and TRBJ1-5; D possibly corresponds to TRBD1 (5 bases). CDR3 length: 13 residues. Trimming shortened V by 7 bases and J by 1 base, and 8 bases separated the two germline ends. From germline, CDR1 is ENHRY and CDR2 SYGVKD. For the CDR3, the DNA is TGTGCCATCACAGGGTCGAGCAATCAGCCCCAGCATTTT. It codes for CAITGSSNQPQHF.

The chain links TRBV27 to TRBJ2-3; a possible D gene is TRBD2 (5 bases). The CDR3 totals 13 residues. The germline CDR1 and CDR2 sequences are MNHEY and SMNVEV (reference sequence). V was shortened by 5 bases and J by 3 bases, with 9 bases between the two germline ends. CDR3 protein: CASSLTRTDTQYF. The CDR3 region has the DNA TGTGCCAGCAGTCTCACTAGGACAGATACGCAGTATTTT.

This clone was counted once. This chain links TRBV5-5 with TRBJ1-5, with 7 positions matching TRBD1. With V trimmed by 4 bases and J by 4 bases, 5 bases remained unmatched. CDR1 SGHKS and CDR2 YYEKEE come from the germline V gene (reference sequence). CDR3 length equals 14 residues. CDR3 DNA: TGTGCCAGCAGCCGACAGGGTTTAAATCAGCCCCAGCATTTT. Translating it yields CASSRQGLNQPQHF.

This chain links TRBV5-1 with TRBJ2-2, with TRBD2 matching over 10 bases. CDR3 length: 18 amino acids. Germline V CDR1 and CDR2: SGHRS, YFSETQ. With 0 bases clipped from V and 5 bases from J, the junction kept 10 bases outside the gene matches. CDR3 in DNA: TGCGCCAGCAGCTTGGGGGTGCTAGCGGGAGTGCGGACCGGGGAGCTGTTTTTT. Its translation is CASSLGVLAGVRTGELFF.

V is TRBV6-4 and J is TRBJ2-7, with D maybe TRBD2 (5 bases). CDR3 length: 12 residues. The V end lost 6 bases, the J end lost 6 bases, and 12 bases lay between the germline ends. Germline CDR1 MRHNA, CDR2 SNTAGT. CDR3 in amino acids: CASSNGLGEQYF. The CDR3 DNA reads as TGTGCCAGCAGCAACGGACTGGGCGAGCAGTACTTC.

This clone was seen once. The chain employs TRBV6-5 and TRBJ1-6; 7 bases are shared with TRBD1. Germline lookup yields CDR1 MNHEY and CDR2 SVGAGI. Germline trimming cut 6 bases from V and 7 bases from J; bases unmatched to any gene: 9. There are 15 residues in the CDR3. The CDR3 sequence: CASRDYPGQNSPLHF. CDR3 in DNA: TGTGCCAGCAGAGACTATCCGGGACAGAATTCACCCCTCCACTTT.

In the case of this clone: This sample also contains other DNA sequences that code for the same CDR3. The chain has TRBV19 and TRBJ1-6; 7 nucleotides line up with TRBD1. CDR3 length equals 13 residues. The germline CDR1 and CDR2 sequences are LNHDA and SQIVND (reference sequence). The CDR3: CATGSSYNSPLHF. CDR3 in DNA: TGTGCGACAGGGAGCTCCTATAATTCACCCCTCCACTTT.

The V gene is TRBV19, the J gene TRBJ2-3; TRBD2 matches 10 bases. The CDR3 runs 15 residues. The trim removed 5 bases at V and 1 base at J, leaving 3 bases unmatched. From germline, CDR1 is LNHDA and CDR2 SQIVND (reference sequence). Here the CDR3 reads CASSQGLAGTDTQYF. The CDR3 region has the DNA TGTGCCAGTAGTCAAGGACTAGCGGGCACAGATACGCAGTATTTT.

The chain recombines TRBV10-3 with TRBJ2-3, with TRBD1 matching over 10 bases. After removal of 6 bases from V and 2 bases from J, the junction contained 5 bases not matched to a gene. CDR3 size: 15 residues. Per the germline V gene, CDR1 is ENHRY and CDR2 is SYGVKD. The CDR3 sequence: CAISLDRGLTDTQYF. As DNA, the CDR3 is TGTGCCATCAGCTTAGACAGGGGGCTCACAGATACGCAGTATTTT.

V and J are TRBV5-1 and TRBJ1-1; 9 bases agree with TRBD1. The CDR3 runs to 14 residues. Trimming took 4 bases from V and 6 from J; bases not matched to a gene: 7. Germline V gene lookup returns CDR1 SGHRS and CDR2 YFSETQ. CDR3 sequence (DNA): TGCGCCAGCAGCATACAGGGGGCGATGGCTGAAGCTTTCTTT. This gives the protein CASSIQGAMAEAFF.

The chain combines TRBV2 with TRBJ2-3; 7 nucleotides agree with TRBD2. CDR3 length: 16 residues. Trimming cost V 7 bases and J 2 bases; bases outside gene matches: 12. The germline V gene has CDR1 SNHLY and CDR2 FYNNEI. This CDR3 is CASKLQPGRATDTQYF. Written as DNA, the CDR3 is TGTGCCAGCAAACTCCAACCTGGGAGGGCCACAGATACGCAGTATTTT. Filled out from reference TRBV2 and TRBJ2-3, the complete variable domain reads EPEVTQTPSHQVTQMGQEVILRCVPISNHLYFYWYRQILGQKVEFLVSFYNNEISEKSEIFDDQFSVERPDGSNFTLKIRSTKLEDSAMYFCASKLQPGRATDTQYFGPGTRLTVL.

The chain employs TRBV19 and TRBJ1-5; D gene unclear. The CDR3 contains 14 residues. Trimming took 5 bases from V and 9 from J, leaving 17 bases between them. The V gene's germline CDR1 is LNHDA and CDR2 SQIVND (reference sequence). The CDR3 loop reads CASSPRESSGPQHF. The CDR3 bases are TGTGCCAGTAGTCCCCGGGAGTCTTCAGGGCCCCAGCATTTT.

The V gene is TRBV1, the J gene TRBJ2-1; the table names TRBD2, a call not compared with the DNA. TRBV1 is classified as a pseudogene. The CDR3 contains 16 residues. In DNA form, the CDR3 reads TGCACCAGCAGCCAAGAAGGGACTAGCGCTTACAATGAGCAGTTCTTC. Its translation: CTSSQEGTSAYNEQFF.

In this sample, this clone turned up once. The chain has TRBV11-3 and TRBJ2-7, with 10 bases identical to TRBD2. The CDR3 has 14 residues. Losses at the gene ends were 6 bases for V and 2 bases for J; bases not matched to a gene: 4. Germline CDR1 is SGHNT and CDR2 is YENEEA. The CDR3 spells CASRTSGNTYEQYF. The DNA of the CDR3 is TGTGCCAGCAGAACTAGCGGGAACACCTACGAGCAGTACTTC. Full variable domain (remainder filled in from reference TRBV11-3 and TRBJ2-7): EAGVVQSPRYKIIEKKQPVAFWCNPISGHNTLYWYLQNLGQGPELLIRYENEEAVDDSQLPKDRFSAERLKGVDSTLKIQPAELGDSAVYLCASRTSGNTYEQYFGPGTRLTVT.